This T cell receptor (beta chain) stems from a study of OX40 agonist ivuxolimab in advanced cancers. CDR1 and CDR2 (germline): SGHDT, YYEEEE. The ends lost 0 bases at V and 4 bases at J; junction bases unmatched: 4. There are 14 residues in the CDR3. Method: immunoSEQ multiplex PCR; TCRdb's copy keeps in-frame clones and lacks some. The sample lists more than 20,000 clones; about 85% were seen once. This receptor was identified in an adult with an advanced solid tumor such as melanoma, head and neck, liver or kidney cancer. The rearrangement uses TRBV5-6 and TRBJ2-7, with 7 bases that match TRBD1. The material was CD4+ or CD8+ T cells sorted from blood, obtained in a trial of the OX40 agonist ivuxolimab. CDR3 DNA sequence: TGTGCCAGCAGCTTGGTCAGGGGGATATACGAGCAGTACTTC. This translates into CASSLVRGIYEQYF.